This entry lists 29 T cell receptor beta chains sequenced from one sample in a study of cytotoxic CD8 clonotypes in ibrutinib-treated CLL (dated by TCRdb to the early 2020s). The receptor library was made with the immunoSEQ multiplex PCR assay. Imported from immuneACCESS, the table was reduced by TCRdb to in-frame sequences with V and J called. These copies leave out some clones; in studies compared against another copy, an unresolved V gene accounts for under half, and the cause of the remainder is not known. Counted in this sample were about 270,000 clones; approximately 76% of them appeared once. The top ten clonotypes cover roughly 6% of the sample. The sample's time point label, decoded: progressive disease on ibrutinib. The sample in question was PBMCs, obtained at disease progression, from a patient treated with ibrutinib. The receptors stem from a human donor with chronic lymphocytic leukemia.

The gene calls are TRBV10-3 and TRBJ1-1, with TRBD1 as a possible D gene (6 bases). This CDR3 region has 16 residues. The ends were cut back, 3 bases at V and 3 bases at J, with 17 bases in the middle. The germline CDR1 and CDR2 sequences are ENHRY and SYGVKD. Here the CDR3 DNA reads TGTGCCATCAGTGACTGGGGGGCCGCGGGGGACACTGAAGCTTTCTTT. Translating it yields CAISDWGAAGDTEAFF.

The gene calls are TRBV4-3 and TRBJ2-7; D gene uncertain. Germline V gene sequence: CDR1 LGHNA, CDR2 YSLEER. The length of the CDR3 is 13 residues. The germline V and J ends were trimmed by 2 bases and 5 bases, with 10 bases remaining between them. CDR3 region: CASSQQVHHEQYF. As DNA, the CDR3 is TGCGCCAGCAGCCAACAGGTCCACCACGAGCAGTACTTC.

The chain joins TRBV28 to TRBJ2-2, with D unresolved. Trimming shortened V by 6 bases and J by 6 bases, and 8 bases separated the two germline ends. The CDR3 runs 12 residues. Germline loops: CDR1 MDHEN, CDR2 SYDVKM. The CDR3 sequence: CASSRNAGELFF. The CDR3 DNA is TGTGCCAGCAGCCGTAACGCCGGGGAGCTGTTTTTT.

The chain employs TRBV15 and TRBJ2-7; D is perhaps TRBD1 (5 bases). V was trimmed by 3 bases and J by 0 bases, leaving 9 bases between them. The CDR3 length is 14 residues. Germline CDR1 is LNHNV and CDR2 is YYDKDF (reference sequence). This chain's CDR3 is CATSRRQPSYEQYF. The CDR3, as DNA: TGTGCCACCAGCAGGAGACAGCCCTCCTACGAGCAGTACTTC.

J is TRBJ2-5 and V is TRBV6-5, with D unresolved. V was pared by 5 bases and J by 4 bases, with 5 bases between. In germline, CDR1 is MNHEY, CDR2 SVGAGI. CDR3 length equals 11 residues. The DNA of the CDR3 is TGTGCCAGCAGTCTGAGAGAGACCCAGTACTTC. It codes for CASSLRETQYF.

Comment on this clone: This may be a read error: a much more frequent sequence differs by one nucleotide. This chain connects TRBV7-2 to TRBJ2-2; D unclear. CDR1 is SGHTA, CDR2 FQGNSA, per germline. The CDR3 length is 13 residues. V shed 1 base and J shed 5 bases, with 5 bases lying between them. CDR3: CASSLGKTGELFF. CDR3 bases: TGTGCCAGCAGCTTAGGGAAAACCGGGGAGCTGTTTTTT.

This clone appeared a single time. J is TRBJ1-1 and V is TRBV13, with 7 bases identical to TRBD1. The CDR3 spans 13 residues. CDR1 and CDR2 (germline): PRHDT, FYEKMQ (reference sequence). V lost 0 bases, J lost 7 bases, and 2 bases stayed unmatched. CDR3 sequence: CASSLGGTVEAFF. Here the CDR3 DNA reads TGTGCCAGCAGCTTAGGCGGGACAGTTGAAGCTTTCTTT.

The chain links TRBV27 to TRBJ1-2, with TRBD1 as a possible D gene (5 bases). The germline V gene encodes CDR1 MNHEY and CDR2 SMNVEV (reference sequence). The germline V and J ends were trimmed by 8 bases and 4 bases, with 17 bases remaining between them. The CDR3 is 14 amino acids. Written as DNA, the CDR3 is TGTGCCAGCGGGGGATGGGGCCCTTCCTATGGCTACACCTTC. Its protein product is CASGGWGPSYGYTF.

The chain has TRBV29-1 and TRBJ2-1, with 12 nucleotides matching TRBD2. This CDR3 is built from 16 residues. Per the germline V gene, CDR1 is SQVTM and CDR2 is ANQGSEA. V was clipped by 6 bases and J by 9 bases; unmatched bases: 15. The CDR3 here is CSVVQGLAGGQGEQFF. The CDR3 region has the DNA TGCAGCGTGGTCCAAGGGCTAGCGGGAGGGCAGGGTGAGCAGTTCTTC.

This clone was seen only once. The J gene is TRBJ2-6, the V gene TRBV11-2, with unresolved D. Trimming pared 1 base from V and 0 bases from J, leaving 7 bases between. The CDR3 has 16 amino acids. The germline CDR1 and CDR2 sequences are SGHAT and FQNNGV. For the CDR3, the DNA is TGTGCCAGCAGCTTAGGCTTGGTCTCTGGGGCCAACGTCCTGACTTTC. This gives the protein CASSLGLVSGANVLTF. The full variable domain, its missing parts supplied by reference TRBV11-2 and TRBJ2-6, is EAGVAQSPRYKIIEKRQSVAFWCNPISGHATLYWYQQILGQGPKLLIQFQNNGVVDDSQLPKDRFSAERLKGVDSTLKIQPAKLEDSAVYLCASSLGLVSGANVLTFGAGSRLTVL.

In its sample, this clone was seen once. The genes are TRBV9 and TRBJ2-3; the match to TRBD2 covers 11 bases. CDR3 length: 17 amino acids. Losses at the gene ends were 0 bases for V and 5 bases for J; bases not matched to a gene: 8. Germline-derived CDR1 and CDR2 are SGDLS and YYNGEE. CDR3 coding DNA: TGTGCCAGCAGCGTAGCGGGCCTAGCGGGGGGTGAAGATACGCAGTATTTT. Protein sequence: CASSVAGLAGGEDTQYF.

This rearrangement joins TRBV7-2 to TRBJ1-5, with D possibly matching TRBD1 (5 bases). Germline CDR1 reads SGHTA; CDR2 reads FQGNSA. V lost 1 base to trimming and J lost 3 bases, with 7 bases between them. The CDR3 consists of 14 residues. The CDR3 sequence: CASSLVGDNQPQHF. Written as DNA, the CDR3 is TGTGCCAGCAGCTTAGTGGGGGACAATCAGCCCCAGCATTTT. Drawing the rest from reference TRBV7-2 and TRBJ1-5, the complete variable domain is GAGVSQSPSNKVTEKGKDVELRCDPISGHTALYWYRQSLGQGLEFLIYFQGNSAPDKSGLPSDRFSAERTGGSVSTLTIQRTQQEDSAVYLCASSLVGDNQPQHFGDGTRLSIL.

The V call is TRBV6-1, the J call TRBJ1-2; 7 bases fit TRBD1. V trimming: 0 bases; J trimming: 5 bases; junction bases outside the gene matches: 0. Germline values: CDR1 MNHNS, CDR2 SASEGT. This CDR3 has 13 residues. The CDR3 here is CASSEAGQYGYTF. For the CDR3, the DNA is TGTGCCAGCAGTGAAGCGGGACAGTATGGCTACACCTTC.

The chain links TRBV9 to TRBJ2-5; the match to TRBD1 covers 7 bases. Germline V lookup: CDR1 SGDLS, CDR2 YYNGEE. The CDR3 runs 13 residues. The ends lost 0 bases at V and 4 bases at J; junction bases unmatched: 0. CDR3 in DNA: TGTGCCAGCAGCGTAGACAGGGGAGAGACCCAGTACTTC. Translating it yields CASSVDRGETQYF.

V gene TRBV6-6 combines with J gene TRBJ2-7, with D unresolved. Germline loops: CDR1 MNHNY, CDR2 SVGAGI (reference sequence). CDR3 length: 14 amino acids. The V end was cut by 9 bases, the J end by 0 bases, with 15 bases between. CDR3 DNA sequence: TGTGCCAGTAACATGATCGGCCCCTCCTACGAGCAGTACTTC. Translation gives CASNMIGPSYEQYF.

The chain joins TRBV19 to TRBJ2-3; the match to TRBD2 covers 12 bases. Looked up from germline, CDR1 is LNHDA and CDR2 is SQIVND (reference sequence). The V segment lost 8 bases and the J segment 4 bases; nucleotides outside the gene matches: 4. The CDR3 covers 14 residues. The CDR3 nucleotides read TGTGCCAGTTCCCTAGCGGGAGGGGCAGATACGCAGTATTTT. It specifies CASSLAGGADTQYF. Together with reference TRBV19 and TRBJ2-3, the CDR3 gives the full variable domain: DGGITQSPKYLFRKEGQNVTLSCEQNLNHDAMYWYRQDPGQGLRLIYYSQIVNDFQKGDIAEGYSVSREKKESFPLTVTSAQKNPTAFYLCASSLAGGADTQYFGPGTRLTVL.

The V gene is TRBV7-3, the J gene TRBJ2-7; D uncertain. V lost 3 bases, J lost 0 bases, and 9 bases lay in between. The CDR3 is 14 residues long. Germline V gene data show CDR1 as SGHTA and CDR2 as FQGTGA. The CDR3 nucleotides read TGTGCCAGCAGCTTGTGGGGAAGCTCCTACGAGCAGTACTTC. It specifies CASSLWGSSYEQYF.

The CDR3: CASSLLADSSYNEQFF. In DNA form, the CDR3 reads TGTGCCAGCAGTTTGTTAGCGGATAGCTCCTACAATGAGCAGTTCTTC. The V and J genes are TRBV6-6 and TRBJ2-1; a weak D match, TRBD2 (6 bases). The CDR3 covers 16 residues. V was trimmed by 4 bases and J by 0 bases, leaving 13 bases between them. From germline, CDR1 is MNHNY and CDR2 SVGAGI (reference sequence).

This clone was detected a few times. The chain couples TRBV25-1 to TRBJ2-7, with TRBD2 matching 12 bases. This CDR3 has 15 amino acids. Germline assignment: CDR1 MGHDK and CDR2 SYGVNS. The V segment lost 2 bases and the J segment 7 bases; nucleotides outside the gene matches: 6. The CDR3 bases are TGTGCCAGCAGTGAAGGACTAGCGGGGTTTGATGAGCAGTACTTC. Translated, it gives CASSEGLAGFDEQYF.

This clone occurred a few times. The V and J genes are TRBV6-1 and TRBJ1-1; D remains ambiguous. CDR1 is MNHNS and CDR2 is SASEGT in the germline V gene. Trimming removed 3 bases at V and 11 bases at J, with 10 bases between. CDR3 size: 11 residues. CDR3 in DNA: TGTGCCAGCAGTGACGCGCTTGACGCTTTCTTT. It specifies CASSDALDAFF.

The genes are TRBV11-2 and TRBJ1-4, with D uncertain. The CDR3 extends over 16 amino acids. Trimming stripped 5 bases from V and 0 bases from J, with 13 bases between. Germline lookup yields CDR1 SGHAT and CDR2 FQNNGV. The CDR3 DNA reads as TGTGCCAGCAGCCCCGGACGCTTGCCAACTAATGAAAAACTGTTTTTT. Encoded protein: CASSPGRLPTNEKLFF.

This clone was seen a single time. The rearrangement joins TRBV28 to TRBJ2-6; D is unclear. CDR3 length: 16 residues. V lost 2 bases and J 0 bases, leaving 8 bases between the germline ends. Germline assignment: CDR1 MDHEN and CDR2 SYDVKM. The CDR3 DNA sequence: TGTGCCAGCAGTTTAGGCTGGAGCTCTGGGGCCAACGTCCTGACTTTC. Amino acids: CASSLGWSSGANVLTF.

The CDR3 sequence is CASSDVGSGYNEQFF. CDR3 in DNA: TGTGCCAGCAGTGATGTAGGTAGCGGGTACAATGAGCAGTTCTTC. The chain carries TRBV2 and TRBJ2-1, with 7 positions matching TRBD2. Germline V gene data show CDR1 as SNHLY and CDR2 as FYNNEI. The CDR3 is 15 amino acids. Germline trimming cut 3 bases from V and 4 bases from J; bases unmatched to any gene: 6.

This clone was observed a few times. The same CDR3 is also encoded by other DNA sequences in this sample. This rearrangement joins TRBV5-1 to TRBJ2-7; D unresolved. The germline V gene has CDR1 SGHRS and CDR2 YFSETQ. The CDR3 is 11 residues long. V was cut by 4 bases and J by 4 bases, with 6 bases left in between. This CDR3 is CASSLGYEQYF. CDR3 coding DNA: TGCGCCAGCAGCCTCGGGTACGAGCAGTACTTC.

This chain uses TRBV9 with TRBJ2-7; no reliable D call. CDR1 and CDR2 (germline): SGDLS, YYNGEE. V was cut by 0 bases and J by 2 bases, with 12 bases left in between. The CDR3 extends over 15 amino acids. The CDR3 reads CASSVGIGKTYEQYF. The CDR3 DNA is TGTGCCAGCAGCGTAGGAATAGGGAAGACCTACGAGCAGTACTTC.

V and J are TRBV4-1 and TRBJ2-3, with a possible D match to TRBD2 (5 bases). In germline, CDR1 is MGHRA, CDR2 YSYEKL. The CDR3 length is 15 residues. The ends were cut back, 3 bases at V and 2 bases at J, with 12 bases in the middle. The CDR3 region is CASSHPQAATDTQYF. In nucleotides, the CDR3 is TGCGCCAGCAGCCACCCTCAAGCGGCCACAGATACGCAGTATTTT.

This chain uses TRBV6-1 with TRBJ2-3; D remains ambiguous. The germline CDR1 and CDR2 sequences are MNHNS and SASEGT. Trimming removed 5 bases from V and 2 bases from J, with 11 bases in between. The CDR3 covers 14 residues. CDR3 sequence: CASSISLITDTQYF. The DNA of the CDR3 is TGTGCCAGCAGTATAAGCCTAATCACAGATACGCAGTATTTT.

There are a few counts of this clone. This chain joins TRBV28 and TRBJ1-3, with unresolved D. V was pared by 6 bases and J by 0 bases, with 3 bases between. This CDR3 has 12 amino acids. CDR1 and CDR2 from the germline V gene are MDHEN and SYDVKM. In DNA form, the CDR3 reads TGTGCCAGCAGAGACTCTGGAAACACCATATATTTT. This translates into CASRDSGNTIYF.

The chain recombines TRBV5-1 with TRBJ1-1; tentatively, D is TRBD1 (5 bases). The CDR3 extends over 13 amino acids. Germline V lookup: CDR1 SGHRS, CDR2 YFSETQ. Trimming shortened V by 4 bases and J by 4 bases, and 11 bases separated the two germline ends. CDR3 DNA: TGCGCCAGCAGCCCCAGGGTCGGCACTGAAGCTTTCTTT. Protein product: CASSPRVGTEAFF.